This TCR beta chain was documented in a study of cytomegalovirus exposure and HLA in healthy donors. Findings and limits, study-wide: Sequence variants that were highly shared formed a cluster that was likely a sequencing artifact. Further analysis was carried out later, and it showed several of the most significant clusters appearing linked to common viral pathogens.

Both 60 Vbeta primers and 13 Jbeta primers went into the PCR. The protocol was immunoSEQ multiplex PCR, while the TCRdb copy is restricted to in-frame clones and leaves out a portion. This sample carries about 80,000 clones, 65% to 80% of them seen once, and the ten largest clones take roughly an eighth. Concerning this clone itself: Its specificity is unknown.

The CDR3 length is 13 residues. Looked up from germline, CDR1 is SNHLY and CDR2 is FYNNEI. Deletions cut 5 bases from V and 5 bases from J, with 12 bases between. The chain links TRBV2 to TRBJ1-2; a possible D gene is TRBD1 (5 bases). The sample comprised PBMCs. The sequence derives from a human donor in good health. The CDR3 sequence: CASSPGGGYGYTF. In DNA, the CDR3 is TGTGCCAGCAGTCCGGGCGGGGGATATGGCTACACCTTC.